This T cell receptor (beta chain) emerged from a study of Ad26.COV2.S vaccination and SARS-CoV-2 variants (dated by TCRdb to the early 2020s). Regarding the research as a whole: The specificity and breadth of SARS-CoV-2-reactive T cell receptors after Ad26.COV2.S vaccination were assessed by TCRbeta repertoire sequencing. A total of around 32 samples were included in the TCR-sequenced set, comprising roughly 19 Ad26.COV2.S vaccine recipients, 5 placebo recipients and 8 SARS-CoV-2 convalescent individuals.

The investigation overall reported the following: Non-spike TCR breadth was comparable between vaccine and placebo recipients, consistent with the vaccine containing only spike. Higher spike-specific TCR breadth was observed in Ad26.COV2.S recipients than in placebo recipients (P = 0.0014). The authors noted that total T cell responses may have been underestimated by the TCR breadth and depth analyses. After vaccination, spike-specific CD8+ and CD4+ T cell responses were reported to show substantial breadth.

On this clone itself: Its antigen is not yet known. No quality values exist for individual bases; no much larger clone is one base distant.

The immunoSEQ Assay was used to sequence TCRbeta CDR3 regions. After extraction, genomic DNA underwent amplification by bias-controlled multiplex PCR, followed by high-throughput sequencing. Under the source paper's analysis protocol: To quantify the absolute abundance of every unique TCRbeta CDR3 region, sequences were collapsed and filtered. T cell fraction was estimated by normalization of TCRbeta template counts to usable DNA, with usable DNA being measured through amplification of reference genes present in all nucleated cells. Repertoire TCRs were annotated as SARS-CoV-2-specific when V gene, CDR3 amino acid sequence and J gene were exactly matched to a known reactive TCR set. The reference SARS-CoV-2 TCR set was obtained from MIRA and was filtered for enrichment in COVID-19-positive ImmuneCODE repertoires, whereby public or cross-reactive TCRs were removed. Based on the MIRA antigens, annotated TCRs were further analysed at the level of specific ORF or position within ORF. Breadth was defined as annotated unique rearrangements over total unique productive rearrangements; depth was the summed frequency of those rearrangements. Two-sided Wilcoxon rank-sum tests were applied when comparing TCR breadth between groups. The table was pulled from immuneACCESS by TCRdb, which kept in-frame rearrangements only. Such tables lose some clones; where checked, under half of the loss comes from unresolved V genes, and the rest has no known cause. The V and J calls and the clone size are those of that table, but D and trimming were determined from the DNA. Recorded for this sample are some 180,000 clones; 70% to 90% of them occurred a single time. About 5.9% of the sample is held by the ten biggest clonotypes.

This specimen's time point label, interpreted: individuals recovered from natural SARS-CoV-2 infection. V and J lose 0 bases and 7 bases, and a span of 11 bases separates them. Looking up the germline V gene yields CDR1 SGHDT and CDR2 YYEEEE. The CDR3 spans 15 residues, from the cysteine through the phenylalanine. The only DNA kept is the CDR3, 45 bases in frame from the first base. The chain joins TRBV5-6 to TRBJ1-6; confidence is insufficient to name the D gene. Material: peripheral blood, obtained after recovery from COVID-19. This receptor was identified in a human donor who had recovered from COVID-19. The DNA sequence reads TGTGCCAGCAGCTTGGTTCCAAAGGCGAATTCACCCCTCCACTTT. Translation gives CASSLVPKANSPLHF.